A selection of T cell receptor beta chains follows, all from one sample in a study of identical twins. From the 5' RACE reads, TCRdb called clonotypes with MiXCR, one entry per CDR3 protein. The table lists around 280,000 distinct CDR3 sequences, under 9% of them singletons. The sample was also linked to a second study, of yellow fever vaccine responses in identical twins.

Sequencing was done on a sample of memory (CD45RO+) T cells sorted from blood. These receptors were taken from a woman aged 18 to 35 in good health. CDR3s include the opening cysteine and the closing phenylalanine or tryptophan. The D gene is left open where the match is weak. A row's size may be missing; if present it is once, few, many or a size class.

TRBJ2-2 | . | . | TRBV5-6 | TGTGCCAGCAGCTTCTTTCTTGGGACGAACACCGGGGAGCTGTTTTTT | CASSFFLGTNTGELFF
TRBJ2-1 | . | many | TRBV5-1 | TGCGCCAGCAGCTTTCGGAGACCGAACAATGAGCAGTTCTTC | CASSFRRPNNEQFF
TRBJ2-1 | . | . | TRBV28 | TGTGCCAGCAGTTTATACCCTGGGACCCCCAAAGACTTCTCCTACAATGAGCAGTTCTTC | CASSLYPGTPKDFSYNEQFF
TRBJ2-2 | . | many | TRBV12-3/TRBV12-4 | TGTGCCAGCAGTTACCGGAGTGGGGCCGCCGGGGAGCTGTTTTTT | CASSYRSGAAGELFF
TRBJ2-3 | TRBD2 | many | TRBV5-5 | TGTGCCAGCAGCACGGGACTAGAGGACACAGATACGCAGTATTTT | CASSTGLEDTDTQYF
TRBJ2-1 | TRBD2 | many | TRBV29-1 | TGCAGCGTTGAAGATGACTCTAGCGGGAGGGCGAGAAATGAGCAGTTCTTC | CSVEDDSSGRARNEQFF
TRBJ2-7 | TRBD1 | . | TRBV18 | TGTGCCAGCTCACCACCGGACAGGGGGCAGTACGAGCAGTACTTC | CASSPPDRGQYEQYF
TRBJ2-7 | . | . | TRBV5-5 | TGTGCCAGCAGCCCTCGGGACCCCTCCTACGAGCAGTACTTC | CASSPRDPSYEQYF
TRBJ2-2 | . | . | TRBV6-1 | TGTGCCAGCAGTGATGGTTCGAACACCGGGGAGCTGTTTTTT | CASSDGSNTGELFF
TRBJ2-5 | . | . | TRBV7-2 | TGTGCCAGCAGCCGACCGATTAGCGGTTTCCAAGAGACCCAGTACTTC | CASSRPISGFQETQYF
TRBJ2-2 | . | many | TRBV15 | TGTGCCACCAGCAGACGACCGACAATCAGCGGTCCCGGGGAGCTGTTTTTT | CATSRRPTISGPGELFF
TRBJ1-5 | TRBD1 | few | TRBV28 | TGTGCCACAAATGGACAGGAGGGTCAGCCCCAGCATTTT | CATNGQEGQPQHF
TRBJ2-5 | . | once | TRBV3-1 | TGTGCCAGCAGCCAAGCATGGTACCAAGAGACCCAGTACTTC | CASSQAWYQETQYF